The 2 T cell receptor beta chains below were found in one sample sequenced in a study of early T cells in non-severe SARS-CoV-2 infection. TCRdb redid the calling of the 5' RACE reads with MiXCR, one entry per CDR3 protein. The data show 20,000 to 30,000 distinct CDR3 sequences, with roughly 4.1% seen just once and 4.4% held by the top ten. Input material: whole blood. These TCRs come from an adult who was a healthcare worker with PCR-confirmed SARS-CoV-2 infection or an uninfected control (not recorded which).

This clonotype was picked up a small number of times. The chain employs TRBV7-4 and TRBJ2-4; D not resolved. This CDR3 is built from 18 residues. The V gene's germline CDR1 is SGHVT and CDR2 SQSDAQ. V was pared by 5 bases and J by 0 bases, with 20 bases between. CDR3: CASSPHRSAGLAKNIQYF. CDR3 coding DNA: TGTGCCAGCAGCCCCCATCGTTCGGCCGGCCTAGCCAAAAACATTCAGTACTTC.

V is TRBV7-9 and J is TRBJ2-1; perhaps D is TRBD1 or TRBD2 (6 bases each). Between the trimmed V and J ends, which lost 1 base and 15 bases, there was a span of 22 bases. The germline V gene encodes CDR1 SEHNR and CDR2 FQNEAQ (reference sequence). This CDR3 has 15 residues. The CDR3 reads CASSLEGGRVGRPFF. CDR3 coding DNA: TGTGCCAGCAGCTTAGAAGGGGGGCGCGTTGGACGGCCGTTCTTC.